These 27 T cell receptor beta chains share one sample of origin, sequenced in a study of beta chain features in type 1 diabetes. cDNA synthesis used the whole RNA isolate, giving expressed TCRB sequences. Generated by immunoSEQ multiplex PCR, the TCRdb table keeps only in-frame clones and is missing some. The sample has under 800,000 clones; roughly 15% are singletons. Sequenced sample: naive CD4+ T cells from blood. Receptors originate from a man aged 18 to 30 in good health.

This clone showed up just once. CDR3 in DNA: TGCGCCAGCAGCTCGGGGCATGGGGTGAACACTGAAGCTTTCTTT. Translating it yields CASSSGHGVNTEAFF. The chain couples TRBV5-1 to TRBJ1-1; tentatively, D is TRBD1 (5 bases). This CDR3 spans 15 amino acids. CDR1 SGHRS and CDR2 YFSETQ come from the germline V gene. V was clipped by 3 bases and J by 0 bases, with 12 bases between them. Drawing the rest from reference TRBV5-1 and TRBJ1-1, the complete variable domain is KAGVTQTPRYLIKTRGQQVTLSCSPISGHRSVSWYQQTPGQGLQFLFEYFSETQRNKGNFPGRFSGRQFSNSRSEMNVSTLELGDSALYLCASSSGHGVNTEAFFGQGTRLTVV.

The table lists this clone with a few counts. For the CDR3, the DNA is TGTGCCAGCAGCCACGGACAGCGGGGAAACACCATATATTTT. It yields the protein CASSHGQRGNTIYF. The chain joins TRBV6-6 to TRBJ1-3; maybe TRBD1 (6 bases). The CDR3 length is 14 residues. Trimming removed 6 bases from V and 4 bases from J, with 13 bases in between. In germline, CDR1 is MNHNY, CDR2 SVGAGI (reference sequence).

Here the CDR3 DNA reads TGTGCCAGCAGTTACCGACTAGCGGCGCATTCCTACGAGCAGTACTTC. It translates to CASSYRLAAHSYEQYF. This chain joins TRBV6-6 and TRBJ2-7, with TRBD2 identical over 9 bases. V was clipped by 2 bases and J by 1 base; unmatched bases: 6. The length of the CDR3 is 16 residues. The V gene's germline CDR1 is MNHNY and CDR2 SVGAGI (reference sequence).

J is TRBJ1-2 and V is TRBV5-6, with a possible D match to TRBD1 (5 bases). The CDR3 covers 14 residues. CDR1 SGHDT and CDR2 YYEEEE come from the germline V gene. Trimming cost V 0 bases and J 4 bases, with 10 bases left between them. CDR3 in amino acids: CASSLVSDSYGYTF. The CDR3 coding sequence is TGTGCCAGCAGCTTGGTTTCTGACAGCTATGGCTACACCTTC.

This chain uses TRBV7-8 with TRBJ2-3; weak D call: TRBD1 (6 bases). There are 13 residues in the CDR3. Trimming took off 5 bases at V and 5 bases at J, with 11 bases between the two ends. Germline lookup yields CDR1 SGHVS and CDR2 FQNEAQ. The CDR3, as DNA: TGTGCCAGCAGCCCGACAGGTCGAGATACGCAGTATTTT. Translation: CASSPTGRDTQYF.

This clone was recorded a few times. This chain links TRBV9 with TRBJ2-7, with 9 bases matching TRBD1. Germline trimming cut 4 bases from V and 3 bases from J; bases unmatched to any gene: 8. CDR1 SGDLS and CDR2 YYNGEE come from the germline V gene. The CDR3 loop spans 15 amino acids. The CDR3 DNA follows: TGTGCCAGCAGCCCCCCGCTGACAGGGGGCTACGAGCAGTACTTC. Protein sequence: CASSPPLTGGYEQYF.

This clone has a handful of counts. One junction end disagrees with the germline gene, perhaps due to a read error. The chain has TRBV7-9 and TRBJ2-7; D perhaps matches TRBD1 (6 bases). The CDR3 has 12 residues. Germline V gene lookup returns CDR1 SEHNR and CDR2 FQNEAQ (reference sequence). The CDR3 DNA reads TGTGCCAGCAGCTTATATCAAGAAGGACAGTCCTTC. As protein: CASSLYQEGQSF. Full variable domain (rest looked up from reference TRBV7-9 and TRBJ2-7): DTGVSQNPRHKITKRGQNVTFRCDPISEHNRLYWYRQTLGQGPEFLTYFQNEAQLEKSRLLSDRFSAERPKGSFSTLEIQRTEQGDSAMYLCASSLYQEGQSFGPGTRLTVT.

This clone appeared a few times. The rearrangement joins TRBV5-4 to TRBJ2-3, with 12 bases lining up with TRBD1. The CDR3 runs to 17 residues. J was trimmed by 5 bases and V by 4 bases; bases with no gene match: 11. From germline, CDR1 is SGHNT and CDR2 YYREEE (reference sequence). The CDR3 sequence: CASSHPRDRGLGDTQYF. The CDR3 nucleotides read TGTGCCAGCAGCCACCCCCGGGACAGGGGGCTTGGAGATACGCAGTATTTT.

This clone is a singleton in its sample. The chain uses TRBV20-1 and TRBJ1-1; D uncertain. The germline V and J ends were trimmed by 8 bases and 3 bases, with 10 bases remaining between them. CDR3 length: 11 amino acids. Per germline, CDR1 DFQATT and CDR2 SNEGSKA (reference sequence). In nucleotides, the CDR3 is TGCAGTCTCGACACTTACACTGAAGCTTTCTTT. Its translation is CSLDTYTEAFF.

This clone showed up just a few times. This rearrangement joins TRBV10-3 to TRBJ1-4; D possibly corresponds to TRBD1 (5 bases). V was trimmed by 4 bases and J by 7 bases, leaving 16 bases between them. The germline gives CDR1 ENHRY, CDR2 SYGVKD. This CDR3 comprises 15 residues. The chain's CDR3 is CAISATGTRREKLFF. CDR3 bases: TGTGCCATCAGTGCCACCGGGACTAGGCGTGAAAAACTGTTTTTT.

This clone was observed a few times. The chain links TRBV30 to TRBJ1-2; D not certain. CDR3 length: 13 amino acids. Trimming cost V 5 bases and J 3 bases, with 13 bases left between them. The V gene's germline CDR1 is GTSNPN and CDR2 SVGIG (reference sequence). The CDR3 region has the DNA TGTGCCTGGGGTATACAGAACCACTATGGCTACACCTTC. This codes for CAWGIQNHYGYTF.

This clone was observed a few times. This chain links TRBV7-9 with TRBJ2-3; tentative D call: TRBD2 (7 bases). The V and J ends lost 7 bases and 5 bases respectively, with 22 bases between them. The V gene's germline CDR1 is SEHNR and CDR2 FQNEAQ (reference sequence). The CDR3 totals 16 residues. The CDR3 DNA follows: TGTGCCAGCATCTTTCCCCCTGGAGGGGGGGGAGATACGCAGTATTTT. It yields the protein CASIFPPGGGGDTQYF.

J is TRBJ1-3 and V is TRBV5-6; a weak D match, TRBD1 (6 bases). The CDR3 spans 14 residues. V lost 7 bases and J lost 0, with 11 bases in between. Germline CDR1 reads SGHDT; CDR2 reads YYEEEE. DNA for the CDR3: TGTGCCAGCCGCACAGGGAACTCTGGAAACACCATATATTTT. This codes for CASRTGNSGNTIYF.

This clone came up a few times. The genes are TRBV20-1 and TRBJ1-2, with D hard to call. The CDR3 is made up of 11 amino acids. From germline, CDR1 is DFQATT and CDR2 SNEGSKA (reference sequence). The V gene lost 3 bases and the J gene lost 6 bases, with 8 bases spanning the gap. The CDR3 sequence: CSASFPNGYTF. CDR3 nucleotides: TGCAGTGCTAGTTTCCCCAATGGCTACACCTTC.

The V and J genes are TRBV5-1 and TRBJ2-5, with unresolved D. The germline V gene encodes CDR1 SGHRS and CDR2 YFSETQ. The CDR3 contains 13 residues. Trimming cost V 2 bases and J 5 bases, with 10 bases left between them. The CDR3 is CASSFMGSETQYF. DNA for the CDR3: TGCGCCAGCAGCTTTATGGGTTCTGAGACCCAGTACTTC.

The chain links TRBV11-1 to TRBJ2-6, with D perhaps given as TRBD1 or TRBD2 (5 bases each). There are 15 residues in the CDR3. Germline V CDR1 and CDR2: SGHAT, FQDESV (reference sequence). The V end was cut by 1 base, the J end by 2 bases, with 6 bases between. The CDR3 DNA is TGTGCCAGCAGCTTAGGAGGGGCTGGGGCCAACGTCCTGACTTTC. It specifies CASSLGGAGANVLTF.

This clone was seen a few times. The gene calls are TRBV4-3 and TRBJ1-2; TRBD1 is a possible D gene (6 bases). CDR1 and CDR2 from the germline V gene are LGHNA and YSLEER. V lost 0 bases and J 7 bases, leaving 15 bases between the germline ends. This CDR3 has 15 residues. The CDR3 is CASSQDPGETGGYTF. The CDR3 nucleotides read TGCGCCAGCAGCCAAGATCCAGGGGAAACAGGTGGCTACACCTTC.

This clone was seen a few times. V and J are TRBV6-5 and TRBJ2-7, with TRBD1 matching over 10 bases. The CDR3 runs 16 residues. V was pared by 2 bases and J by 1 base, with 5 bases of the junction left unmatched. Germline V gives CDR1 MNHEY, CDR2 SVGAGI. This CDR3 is CASSYAGTGASYEQYF. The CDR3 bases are TGTGCCAGCAGTTACGCCGGGACAGGGGCTTCCTACGAGCAGTACTTC.

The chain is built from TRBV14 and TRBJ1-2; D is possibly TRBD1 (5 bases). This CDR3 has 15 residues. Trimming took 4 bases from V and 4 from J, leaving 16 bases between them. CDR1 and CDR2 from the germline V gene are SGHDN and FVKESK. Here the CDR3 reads CASSLKGEGGYGYTF. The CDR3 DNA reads TGTGCCAGCAGCCTCAAAGGGGAAGGAGGCTATGGCTACACCTTC. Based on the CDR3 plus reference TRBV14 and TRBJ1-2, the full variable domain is EAGVTQFPSHSVIEKGQTVTLRCDPISGHDNLYWYRRVMGKEIKFLLHFVKESKQDESGMPNNRFLAERTGGTYSTLKVQPAELEDSGVYFCASSLKGEGGYGYTFGSGTRLTVV.

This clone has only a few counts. CDR3 protein: CASSRTGGNEQFF. In DNA, the CDR3 is TGTGCCAGCAGCCGGACAGGGGGGAATGAGCAGTTCTTC. The chain joins TRBV11-3 to TRBJ2-1; 10 bases are shared with TRBD1. Germline values: CDR1 SGHNT, CDR2 YENEEA. J was trimmed by 7 bases and V by 5 bases; bases with no gene match: 2. This CDR3 is built from 13 residues. Full variable domain (remainder filled in from reference TRBV11-3 and TRBJ2-1): EAGVVQSPRYKIIEKKQPVAFWCNPISGHNTLYWYLQNLGQGPELLIRYENEEAVDDSQLPKDRFSAERLKGVDSTLKIQPAELGDSAVYLCASSRTGGNEQFFGPGTRLTVL.

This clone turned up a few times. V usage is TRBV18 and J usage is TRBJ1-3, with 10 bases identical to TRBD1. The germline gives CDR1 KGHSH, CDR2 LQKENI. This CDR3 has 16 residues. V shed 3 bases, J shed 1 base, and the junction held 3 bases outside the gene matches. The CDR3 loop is CASSPTGGSSGNTIYF. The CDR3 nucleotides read TGTGCCAGCTCACCGACAGGGGGCTCTTCTGGAAACACCATATATTTT.

CDR3 protein: CASSLGGPGGTEAFF. CDR3 DNA sequence: TGTGCCAGCAGCTTAGGGGGCCCCGGGGGCACTGAAGCTTTCTTT. The chain is built from TRBV7-2 and TRBJ1-1; D may be TRBD1 (5 bases). This CDR3 spans 15 amino acids. V was shortened by 1 base and J by 4 bases, with 13 bases between the two germline ends. CDR1 and CDR2 from the germline V gene are SGHTA and FQGNSA.

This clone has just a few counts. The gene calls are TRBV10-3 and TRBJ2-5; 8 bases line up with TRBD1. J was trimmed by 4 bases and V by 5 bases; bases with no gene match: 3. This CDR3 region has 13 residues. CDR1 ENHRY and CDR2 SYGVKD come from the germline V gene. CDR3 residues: CAISKTGVETQYF. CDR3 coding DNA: TGTGCCATCAGTAAGACAGGGGTAGAGACCCAGTACTTC.

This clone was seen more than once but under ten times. CDR3 region: CASSLLDRDTDTQYF. CDR3 nucleotide sequence: TGTGCCAGCAGTTTATTGGACAGGGACACAGATACGCAGTATTTT. V gene TRBV28 combines with J gene TRBJ2-3, with 8 bases aligning to TRBD1. This CDR3 has 15 amino acids. The germline V gene has CDR1 MDHEN and CDR2 SYDVKM. With V trimmed by 1 base and J by 2 bases, 2 bases remained unmatched.

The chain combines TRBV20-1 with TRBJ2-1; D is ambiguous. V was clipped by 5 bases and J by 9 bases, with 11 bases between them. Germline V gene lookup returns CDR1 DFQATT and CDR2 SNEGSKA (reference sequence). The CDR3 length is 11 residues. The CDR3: CSAPPRVEQFF. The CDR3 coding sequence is TGCAGTGCTCCCCCCCGGGTTGAGCAGTTCTTC.

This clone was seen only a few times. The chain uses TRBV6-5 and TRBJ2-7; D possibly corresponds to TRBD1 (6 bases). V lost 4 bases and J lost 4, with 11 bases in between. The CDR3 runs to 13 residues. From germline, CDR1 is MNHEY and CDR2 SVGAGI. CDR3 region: CASSSNRVYEQYF. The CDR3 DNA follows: TGTGCCAGCAGTTCAAACAGGGTATACGAGCAGTACTTC.

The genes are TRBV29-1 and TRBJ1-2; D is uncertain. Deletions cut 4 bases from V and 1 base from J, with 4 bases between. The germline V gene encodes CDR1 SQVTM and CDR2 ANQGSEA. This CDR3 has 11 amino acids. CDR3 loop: CSVGGNYGYTF. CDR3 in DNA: TGCAGCGTTGGAGGTAACTATGGCTACACCTTC. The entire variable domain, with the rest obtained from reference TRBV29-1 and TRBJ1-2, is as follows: SAVISQKPSRDICQRGTSLTIQCQVDSQVTMMFWYRQQPGQSLTLIATANQGSEATYESGFVIDKFPISRPNLTFSTLTVSNMSPEDSSIYLCSVGGNYGYTFGSGTRLTVV.